One sample yielded the 17 T cell receptor beta chains listed below, sequenced in a study of shared clonotypes between healthy human individuals. Data came from immunoSEQ multiplex PCR; TCRdb stores just in-frame clones and leaves some out. The sample carries approximately 1,000,000 clones, around three quarters recorded once. Sequencing used memory CD4+ T cells from PBMCs. As for subset: CD45RA-negative fraction. Source of these receptors: a man between 18 and 35 years old in good health. Some clones in this sample may be carry-over from other donors' samples.

Of note for this clone: The junction differs from germline at one of its ends, possibly a read error. The chain links TRBV2 to TRBJ1-3; no clear D gene. The CDR3 covers 14 residues. CDR1 is SNHLY, CDR2 FYNNEI, per germline. The chain's CDR3 is CASREGNSGNTIYF. CDR3 nucleotides: TGTGCCAGCAGGGAAGGGAACTCTGGAAACACCATATATTTT.

The V call is TRBV27, the J call TRBJ1-5; 8 nucleotides match TRBD1. CDR3 length: 15 amino acids. With V trimmed by 10 bases and J by 2 bases, 10 bases remained unmatched. CDR1 and CDR2 from the germline V gene are MNHEY and SMNVEV (reference sequence). CDR3 sequence: CATRRETGGNQPQHF. The DNA of the CDR3 is TGTGCCACCCGAAGGGAGACAGGGGGCAATCAGCCCCAGCATTTT.

The chain is built from TRBV30 and TRBJ2-2; the D gene is possibly TRBD1 (6 bases). Germline lookup yields CDR1 GTSNPN and CDR2 SVGIG (reference sequence). Trimming removed 5 bases at V and 3 bases at J, with 16 bases between. This CDR3 is built from 15 residues. CDR3 nucleotide sequence: TGTGCCTGGGAGAAGCCCGGACAGTACACCGGGGAGCTGTTTTTT. Its translation: CAWEKPGQYTGELFF.

V is TRBV11-3 and J is TRBJ2-2, with 8 bases identical to TRBD2. This CDR3 has 14 residues. CDR1 and CDR2 from the germline V gene are SGHNT and YENEEA. Unmatched junction bases numbered 2, after V lost 4 bases and J lost 4 bases. The CDR3 protein is CASSSGTSTGELFF. In DNA form, the CDR3 reads TGTGCCAGCAGCTCCGGGACTAGCACCGGGGAGCTGTTTTTT.

The V call is TRBV4-3, the J call TRBJ1-2; tentative D call: TRBD1 (6 bases). Germline V gene lookup returns CDR1 LGHNA and CDR2 YSLEER. The CDR3 spans 15 residues. Trimming pared 0 bases from V and 2 bases from J, leaving 10 bases between. The CDR3 bases are TGCGCCAGCAGCCAAGATCTACAGGGCAACTATGGCTACACCTTC. This gives the protein CASSQDLQGNYGYTF.

J is TRBJ1-3 and V is TRBV5-4; no firm D call. V lost 5 bases and J 2 bases, leaving 5 bases between the germline ends. Germline values: CDR1 SGHNT, CDR2 YYREEE (reference sequence). CDR3 length: 12 amino acids. The CDR3 sequence: CASSEPGNTIYF. CDR3 in DNA: TGTGCCAGCAGTGAACCTGGAAACACCATATATTTT.

This sequence joins TRBV2 and TRBJ2-5; TRBD2 agrees at 12 bases. The length of the CDR3 is 15 residues. V trimming: 4 bases; J trimming: 4 bases; junction bases outside the gene matches: 4. The germline CDR1 and CDR2 sequences are SNHLY and FYNNEI. The CDR3 reads CASSASSGRVETQYF. CDR3 nucleotides: TGTGCCAGCAGTGCGTCTAGCGGGAGGGTAGAGACCCAGTACTTC.

The chain recombines TRBV29-1 with TRBJ2-7; D unresolved. Trimming shortened V by 4 bases and J by 6 bases, and 10 bases separated the two germline ends. CDR1 and CDR2 from the germline V gene are SQVTM and ANQGSEA. This CDR3 is 11 amino acids long. CDR3 residues: CSVASYGEQYF. CDR3 bases: TGCAGCGTTGCCTCCTATGGCGAGCAGTACTTC.

The chain combines TRBV5-8 with TRBJ1-5; tentatively, D is TRBD1 (6 bases). Germline CDR1 SGHTS, CDR2 YDEGEE. Trimming stripped 1 base from V and 6 bases from J, with 8 bases between. The CDR3 sequence is 13 residues long. CDR3 sequence: CASSLNRAQPQHF. In nucleotides, the CDR3 is TGTGCCAGCAGCTTGAACAGGGCTCAGCCCCAGCATTTT.

This rearrangement joins TRBV27 to TRBJ2-1; no clear D gene. There are 14 residues in the CDR3. V was pared by 5 bases and J by 6 bases, with 14 bases between. Germline V lookup: CDR1 MNHEY, CDR2 SMNVEV (reference sequence). CDR3 sequence (DNA): TGTGCCAGCAGTCGACCGCAGACGGGCAATGAGCAGTTCTTC. Protein: CASSRPQTGNEQFF.

This chain connects TRBV18 to TRBJ2-5; the D gene is possibly TRBD2 (6 bases). The CDR3 has 15 residues. Germline V gene sequence: CDR1 KGHSH, CDR2 LQKENI. V was pared by 3 bases and J by 2 bases, with 13 bases between. The DNA of the CDR3 is TGTGCCAGCTCACCGTTCGCGGGGCTACAAGAGACCCAGTACTTC. Translation: CASSPFAGLQETQYF.

This chain joins TRBV7-7 and TRBJ2-2, with 7 bases that match TRBD1. The CDR3 contains 15 residues. Trimming removed 5 bases from V and 0 bases from J; junction bases left unmatched: 3. Germline V CDR1 and CDR2: SSHAT, FNYEAQ (reference sequence). CDR3 nucleotides: TGTGCCAGCAGCATCGGGACAGCGAACACCGGGGAGCTGTTTTTT. As protein: CASSIGTANTGELFF.

The chain has TRBV18 and TRBJ2-1; unclear D gene. This CDR3 region has 11 residues. Germline loops: CDR1 KGHSH, CDR2 LQKENI. Trimming took 6 bases from V and 9 from J, leaving 9 bases between them. The CDR3 DNA reads TGTGCCAGCTCGTTTTCCCCTGAGCAGTTCTTC. Protein sequence: CASSFSPEQFF.

This chain uses TRBV5-4 with TRBJ2-7, with D tentatively TRBD1 (5 bases). Per the germline V gene, CDR1 is SGHNT and CDR2 is YYREEE (reference sequence). This CDR3 contains 15 residues. V was clipped by 4 bases and J by 6 bases, with 20 bases between them. CDR3: CASSPGQVQRSEQYF. The CDR3 DNA sequence: TGTGCCAGCAGCCCAGGGCAGGTGCAACGGAGCGAGCAGTACTTC.

This clone was recorded a few times. The chain carries TRBV2 and TRBJ2-5, with D possibly called TRBD1 or TRBD2 (5 bases each). From germline, CDR1 is SNHLY and CDR2 FYNNEI. The CDR3 is 12 amino acids. The V and J ends lost 7 bases and 6 bases respectively, with 12 bases between them. The CDR3 coding sequence is TGTGCCAGCAAAGGGGACGCGAAGACCCAGTACTTC. This encodes CASKGDAKTQYF.

The chain uses TRBV14 and TRBJ2-3, with 10 bases aligning to TRBD2. Germline lookup yields CDR1 SGHDN and CDR2 FVKESK. Unmatched junction bases numbered 7, after V lost 2 bases and J lost 14 bases. The CDR3 length is 13 residues. Written as DNA, the CDR3 is TGTGCCAGCAGCCAAACTAGCGGGACCCCCACGTATTTT. Translation: CASSQTSGTPTYF.

The chain combines TRBV30 with TRBJ1-3, with a tentative D call TRBD1 (6 bases). Per germline, CDR1 GTSNPN and CDR2 SVGIG (reference sequence). V was pared by 5 bases and J by 0 bases, with 11 bases between. This CDR3 is 14 amino acids long. CDR3 bases: TGTGCCTGGGAGGGGACATTCTCTGGAAACACCATATATTTT. It specifies CAWEGTFSGNTIYF.